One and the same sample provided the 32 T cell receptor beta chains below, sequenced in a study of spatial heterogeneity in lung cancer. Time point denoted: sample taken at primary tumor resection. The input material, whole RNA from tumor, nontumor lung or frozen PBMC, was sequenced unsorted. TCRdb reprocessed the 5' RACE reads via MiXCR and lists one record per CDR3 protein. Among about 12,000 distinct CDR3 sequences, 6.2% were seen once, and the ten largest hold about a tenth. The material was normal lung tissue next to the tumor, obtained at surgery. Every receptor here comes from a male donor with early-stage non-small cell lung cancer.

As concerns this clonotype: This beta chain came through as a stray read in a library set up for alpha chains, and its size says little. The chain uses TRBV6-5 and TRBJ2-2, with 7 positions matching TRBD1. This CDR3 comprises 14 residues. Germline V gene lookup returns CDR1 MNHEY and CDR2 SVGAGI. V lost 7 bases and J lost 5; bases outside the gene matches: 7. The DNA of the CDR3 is TGTGCCAGCAATGAGGGGGCGCGGACCGGGGAGCTGTTTTTT. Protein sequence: CASNEGARTGELFF.

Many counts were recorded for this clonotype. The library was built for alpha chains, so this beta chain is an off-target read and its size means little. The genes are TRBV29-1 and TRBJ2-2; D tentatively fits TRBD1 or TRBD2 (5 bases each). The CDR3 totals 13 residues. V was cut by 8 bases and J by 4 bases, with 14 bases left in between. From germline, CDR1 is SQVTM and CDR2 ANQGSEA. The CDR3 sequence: CSTSTGGTGELFF. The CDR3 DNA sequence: TGCAGCACAAGCACAGGAGGCACCGGGGAGCTGTTTTTT.

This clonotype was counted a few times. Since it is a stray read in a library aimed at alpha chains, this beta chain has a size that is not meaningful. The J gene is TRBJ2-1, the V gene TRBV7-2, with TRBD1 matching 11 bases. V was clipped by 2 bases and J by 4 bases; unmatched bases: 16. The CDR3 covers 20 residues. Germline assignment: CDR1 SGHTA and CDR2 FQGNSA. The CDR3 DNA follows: TGTGCCAGCAGCTTACCGCGATCTCCGATCCGGGACAGGGGGTACAATGAGCAGTTCTTC. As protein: CASSLPRSPIRDRGYNEQFF.

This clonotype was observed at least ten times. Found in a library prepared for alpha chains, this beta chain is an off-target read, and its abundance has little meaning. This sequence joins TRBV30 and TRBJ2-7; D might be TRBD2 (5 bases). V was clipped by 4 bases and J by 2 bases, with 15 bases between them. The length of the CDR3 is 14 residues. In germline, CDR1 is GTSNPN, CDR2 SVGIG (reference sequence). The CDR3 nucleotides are TGTGCCTGGATCGTGAAGACCGGGACCTACGAGCAGTACTTC. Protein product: CAWIVKTGTYEQYF. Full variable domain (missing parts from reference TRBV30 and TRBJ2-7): SQTIHQWPATLVQPVGSPLSLECTVEGTSNPNLYWYRQAAGRGLQLLFYSVGIGQISSEVPQNLSASRPQDRQFILSSKKLLLSDSGFYLCAWIVKTGTYEQYFGPGTRLTVT.

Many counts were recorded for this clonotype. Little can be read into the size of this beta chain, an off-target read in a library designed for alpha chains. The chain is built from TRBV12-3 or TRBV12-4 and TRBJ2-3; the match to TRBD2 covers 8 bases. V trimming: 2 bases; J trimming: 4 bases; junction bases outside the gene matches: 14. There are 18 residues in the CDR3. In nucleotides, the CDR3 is TGTGCCAGCAGTTTAAATGGGCCCGCGACTAGCGCCGCAGATACGCAGTATTTT. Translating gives CASSLNGPATSAADTQYF.

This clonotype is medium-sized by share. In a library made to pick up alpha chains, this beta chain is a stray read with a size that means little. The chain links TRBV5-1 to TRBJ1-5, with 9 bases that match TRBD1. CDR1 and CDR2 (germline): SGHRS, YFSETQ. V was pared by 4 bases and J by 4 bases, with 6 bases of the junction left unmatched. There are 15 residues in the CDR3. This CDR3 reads CASSATGGGNQPQHF. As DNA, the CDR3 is TGCGCCAGCAGCGCGACAGGGGGAGGTAATCAGCCCCAGCATTTT.

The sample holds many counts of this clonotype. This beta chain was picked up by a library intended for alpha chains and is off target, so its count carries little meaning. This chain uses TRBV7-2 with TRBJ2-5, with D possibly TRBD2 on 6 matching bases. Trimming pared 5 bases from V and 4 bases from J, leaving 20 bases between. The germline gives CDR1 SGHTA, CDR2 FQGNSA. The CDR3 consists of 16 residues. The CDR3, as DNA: TGTGCCAGCAGCCCCGTACGTCTTAGGGGAGGAGAGACCCAGTACTTC. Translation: CASSPVRLRGGETQYF.

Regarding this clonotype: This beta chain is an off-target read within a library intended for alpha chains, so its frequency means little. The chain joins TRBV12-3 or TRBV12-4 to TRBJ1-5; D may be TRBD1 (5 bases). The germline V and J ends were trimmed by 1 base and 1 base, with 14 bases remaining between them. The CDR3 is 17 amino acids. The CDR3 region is CASSLELGGKSNQPQHF. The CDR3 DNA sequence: TGTGCCAGCAGTTTAGAGTTGGGGGGTAAGAGCAATCAGCCCCAGCATTTT.

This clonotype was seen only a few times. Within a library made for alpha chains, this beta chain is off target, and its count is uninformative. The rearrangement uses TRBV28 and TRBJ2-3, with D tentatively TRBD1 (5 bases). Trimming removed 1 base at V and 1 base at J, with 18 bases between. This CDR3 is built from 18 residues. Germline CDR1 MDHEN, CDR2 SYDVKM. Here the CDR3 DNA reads TGTGCCAGCAGTTTATCCCTGGCCGCGACAGTCCGCACAGATACGCAGTATTTT. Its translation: CASSLSLAATVRTDTQYF.

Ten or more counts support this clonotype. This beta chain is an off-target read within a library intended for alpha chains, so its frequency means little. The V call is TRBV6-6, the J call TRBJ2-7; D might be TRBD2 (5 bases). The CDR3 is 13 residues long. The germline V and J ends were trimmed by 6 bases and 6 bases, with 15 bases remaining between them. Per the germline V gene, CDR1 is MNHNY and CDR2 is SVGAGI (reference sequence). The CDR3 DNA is TGTGCCAGCAGCCCCGGGAACCAAGGCGAGCAGTACTTC. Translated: CASSPGNQGEQYF.

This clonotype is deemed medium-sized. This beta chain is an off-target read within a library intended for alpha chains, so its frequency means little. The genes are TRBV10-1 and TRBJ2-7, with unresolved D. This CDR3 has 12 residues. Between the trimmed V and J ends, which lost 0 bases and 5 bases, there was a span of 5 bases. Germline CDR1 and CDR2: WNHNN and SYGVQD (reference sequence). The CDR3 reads CASSESMDEQYF. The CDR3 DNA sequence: TGCGCCAGCAGTGAGTCTATGGACGAGCAGTACTTC.

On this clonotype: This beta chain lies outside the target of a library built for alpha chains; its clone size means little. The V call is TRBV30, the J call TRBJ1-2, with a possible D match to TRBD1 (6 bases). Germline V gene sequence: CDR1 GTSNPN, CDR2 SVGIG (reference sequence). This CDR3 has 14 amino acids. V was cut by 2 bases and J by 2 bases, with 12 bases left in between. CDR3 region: CAWSLITGNYGYTF. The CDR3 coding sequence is TGTGCCTGGAGTTTAATCACAGGGAACTATGGCTACACCTTC.

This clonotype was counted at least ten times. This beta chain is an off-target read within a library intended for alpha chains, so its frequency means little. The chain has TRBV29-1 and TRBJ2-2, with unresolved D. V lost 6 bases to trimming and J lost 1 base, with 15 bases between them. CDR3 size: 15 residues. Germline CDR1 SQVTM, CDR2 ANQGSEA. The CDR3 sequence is CSVPKDGLNTGELFF. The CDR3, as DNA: TGCAGCGTGCCGAAGGACGGATTGAACACCGGGGAGCTGTTTTTT.

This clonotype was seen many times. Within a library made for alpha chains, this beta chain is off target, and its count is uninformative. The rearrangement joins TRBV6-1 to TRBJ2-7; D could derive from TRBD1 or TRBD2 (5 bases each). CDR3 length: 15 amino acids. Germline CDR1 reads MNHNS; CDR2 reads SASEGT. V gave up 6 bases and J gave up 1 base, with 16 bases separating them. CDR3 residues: CASSGSGPGSYEQYF. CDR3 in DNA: TGTGCCAGCAGCGGATCAGGGCCGGGGTCCTACGAGCAGTACTTC.

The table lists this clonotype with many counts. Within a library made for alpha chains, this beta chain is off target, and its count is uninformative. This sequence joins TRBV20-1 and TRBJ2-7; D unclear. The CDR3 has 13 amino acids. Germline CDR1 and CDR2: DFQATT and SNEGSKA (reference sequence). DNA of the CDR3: TGCAGCGCGAAGCTTAGGACGAAATACGAGCAGTACTTC. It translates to CSAKLRTKYEQYF.

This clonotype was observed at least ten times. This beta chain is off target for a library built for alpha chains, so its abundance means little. The CDR3: CASSSPGNEETQYF. In DNA, the CDR3 is TGTGCCAGCAGCTCGCCGGGGAACGAAGAGACCCAGTACTTC. The genes are TRBV5-4 and TRBJ2-5; D perhaps matches TRBD2 (5 bases). There are 14 residues in the CDR3. Germline loops: CDR1 SGHNT, CDR2 YYREEE (reference sequence). Trimming pared 3 bases from V and 3 bases from J, leaving 12 bases between.

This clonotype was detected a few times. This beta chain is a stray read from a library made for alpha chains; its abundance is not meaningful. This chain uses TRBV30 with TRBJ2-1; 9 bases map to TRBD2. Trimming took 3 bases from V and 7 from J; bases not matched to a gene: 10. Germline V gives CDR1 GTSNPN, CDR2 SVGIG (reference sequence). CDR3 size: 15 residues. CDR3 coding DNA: TGTGCCTGGAGGAGATCTAGCGGGACGAGGAATGAGCAGTTCTTC. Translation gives CAWRRSSGTRNEQFF.

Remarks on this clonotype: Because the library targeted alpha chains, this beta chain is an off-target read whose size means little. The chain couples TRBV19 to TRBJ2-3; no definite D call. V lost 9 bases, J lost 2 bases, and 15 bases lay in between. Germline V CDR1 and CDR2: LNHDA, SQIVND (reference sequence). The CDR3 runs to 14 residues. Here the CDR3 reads CASHSRANTDTQYF. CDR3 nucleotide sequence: TGTGCCAGCCATTCCCGGGCTAACACAGATACGCAGTATTTT.

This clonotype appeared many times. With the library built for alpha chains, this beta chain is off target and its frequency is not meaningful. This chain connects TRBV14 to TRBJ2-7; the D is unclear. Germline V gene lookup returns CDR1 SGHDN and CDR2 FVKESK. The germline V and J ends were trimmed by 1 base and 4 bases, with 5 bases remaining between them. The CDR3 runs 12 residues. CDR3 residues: CASSQARYEQYF. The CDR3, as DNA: TGTGCCAGCAGCCAAGCCCGATACGAGCAGTACTTC.

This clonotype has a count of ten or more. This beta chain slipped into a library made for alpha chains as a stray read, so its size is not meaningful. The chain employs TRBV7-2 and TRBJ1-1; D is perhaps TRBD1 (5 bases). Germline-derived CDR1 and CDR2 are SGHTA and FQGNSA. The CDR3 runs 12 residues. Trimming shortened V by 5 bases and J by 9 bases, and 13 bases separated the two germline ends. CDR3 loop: CASSPKKGKAFF. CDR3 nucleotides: TGTGCCAGCAGCCCTAAAAAGGGGAAAGCTTTCTTT.

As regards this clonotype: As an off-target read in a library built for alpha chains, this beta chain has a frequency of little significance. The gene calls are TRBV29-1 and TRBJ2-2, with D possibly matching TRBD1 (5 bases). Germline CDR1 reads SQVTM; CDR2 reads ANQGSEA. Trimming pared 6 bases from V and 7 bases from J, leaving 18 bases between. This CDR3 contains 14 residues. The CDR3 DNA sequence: TGCAGCGTCGGGTGGGGCCGTGACAGCGGGGAGCTGTTTTTT. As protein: CSVGWGRDSGELFF.

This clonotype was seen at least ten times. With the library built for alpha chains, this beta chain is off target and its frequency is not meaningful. The CDR3 nucleotides read TGTGCCAGCAGCTTATTTGTAGACGTGAACACCGGGGAGCTGTTTTTT. Amino acid sequence: CASSLFVDVNTGELFF. The chain is built from TRBV11-3 and TRBJ2-2; D is ambiguous. V shed 2 bases and J shed 1 base, with 11 bases lying between them. Germline CDR1 is SGHNT and CDR2 is YENEEA. The CDR3 has 16 amino acids.

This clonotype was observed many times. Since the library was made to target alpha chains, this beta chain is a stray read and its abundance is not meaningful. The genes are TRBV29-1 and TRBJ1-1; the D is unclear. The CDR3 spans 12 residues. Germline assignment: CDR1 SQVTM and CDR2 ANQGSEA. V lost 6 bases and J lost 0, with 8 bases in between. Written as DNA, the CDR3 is TGCAGCGTGATTCATATGAACACTGAAGCTTTCTTT. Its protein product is CSVIHMNTEAFF.

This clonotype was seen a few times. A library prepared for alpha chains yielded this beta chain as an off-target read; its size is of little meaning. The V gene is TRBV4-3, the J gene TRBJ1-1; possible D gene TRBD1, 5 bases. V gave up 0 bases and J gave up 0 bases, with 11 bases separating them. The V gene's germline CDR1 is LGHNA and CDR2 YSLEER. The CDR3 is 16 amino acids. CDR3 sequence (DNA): TGCGCCAGCAGCCAAGATCGATCAGGGATGAACACTGAAGCTTTCTTT. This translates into CASSQDRSGMNTEAFF.

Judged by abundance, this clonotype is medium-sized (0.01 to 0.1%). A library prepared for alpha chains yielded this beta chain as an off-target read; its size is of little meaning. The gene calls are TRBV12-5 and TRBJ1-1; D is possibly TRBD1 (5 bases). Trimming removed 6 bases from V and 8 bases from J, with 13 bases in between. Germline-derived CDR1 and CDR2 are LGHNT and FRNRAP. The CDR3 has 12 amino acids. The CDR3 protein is CASGVTGTEAFF. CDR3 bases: TGTGCTAGTGGAGTAACCGGGACCGAAGCTTTCTTT.

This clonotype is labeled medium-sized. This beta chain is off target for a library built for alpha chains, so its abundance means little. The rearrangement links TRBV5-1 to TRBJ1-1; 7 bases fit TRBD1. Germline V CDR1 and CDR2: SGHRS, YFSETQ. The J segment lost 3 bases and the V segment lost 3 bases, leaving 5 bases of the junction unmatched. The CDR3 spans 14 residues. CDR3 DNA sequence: TGCGCCAGCAGCTCTACAGGGGAGGACACTGAAGCTTTCTTT. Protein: CASSSTGEDTEAFF. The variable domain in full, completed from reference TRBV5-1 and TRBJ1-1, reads KAGVTQTPRYLIKTRGQQVTLSCSPISGHRSVSWYQQTPGQGLQFLFEYFSETQRNKGNFPGRFSGRQFSNSRSEMNVSTLELGDSALYLCASSSTGEDTEAFFGQGTRLTVV.

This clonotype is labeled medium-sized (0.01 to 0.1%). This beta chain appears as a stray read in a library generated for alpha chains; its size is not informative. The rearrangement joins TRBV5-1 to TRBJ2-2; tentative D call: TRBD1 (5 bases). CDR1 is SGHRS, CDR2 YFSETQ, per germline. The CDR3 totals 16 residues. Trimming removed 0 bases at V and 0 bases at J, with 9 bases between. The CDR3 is CASSLEAGTNTGELFF. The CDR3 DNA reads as TGCGCCAGCAGCTTGGAGGCAGGGACGAACACCGGGGAGCTGTTTTTT.

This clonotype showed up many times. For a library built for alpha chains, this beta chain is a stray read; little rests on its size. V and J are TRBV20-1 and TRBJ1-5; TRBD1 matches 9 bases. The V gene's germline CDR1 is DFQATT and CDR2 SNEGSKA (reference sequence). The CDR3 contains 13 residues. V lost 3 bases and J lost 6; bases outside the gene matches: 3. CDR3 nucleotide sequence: TGCAGTGCTAGGGGACAGGGAGGTCAGCCCCAGCATTTT. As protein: CSARGQGGQPQHF.

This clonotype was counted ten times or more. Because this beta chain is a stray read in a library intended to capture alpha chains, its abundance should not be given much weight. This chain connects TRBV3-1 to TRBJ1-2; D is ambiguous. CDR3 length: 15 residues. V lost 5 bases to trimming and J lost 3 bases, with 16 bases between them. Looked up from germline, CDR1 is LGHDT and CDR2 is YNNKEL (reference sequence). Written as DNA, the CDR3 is TGTGCCAGCAGCTGGGAAACAGCCACCCACTATGGCTACACCTTC. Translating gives CASSWETATHYGYTF.

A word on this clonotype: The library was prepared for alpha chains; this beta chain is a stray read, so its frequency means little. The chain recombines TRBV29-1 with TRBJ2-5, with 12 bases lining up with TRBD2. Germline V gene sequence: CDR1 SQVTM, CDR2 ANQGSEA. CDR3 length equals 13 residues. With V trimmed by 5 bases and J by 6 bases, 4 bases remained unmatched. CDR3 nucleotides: TGCAGCGTTTCTAGCGGGAGGGCTCAGACCCAGTACTTC. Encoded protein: CSVSSGRAQTQYF.

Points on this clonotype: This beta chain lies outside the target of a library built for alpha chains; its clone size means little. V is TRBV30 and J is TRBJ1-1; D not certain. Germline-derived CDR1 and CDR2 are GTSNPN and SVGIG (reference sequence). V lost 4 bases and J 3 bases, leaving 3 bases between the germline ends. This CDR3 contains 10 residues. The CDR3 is CAWMDTEAFF. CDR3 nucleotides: TGTGCCTGGATGGACACTGAAGCTTTCTTT.

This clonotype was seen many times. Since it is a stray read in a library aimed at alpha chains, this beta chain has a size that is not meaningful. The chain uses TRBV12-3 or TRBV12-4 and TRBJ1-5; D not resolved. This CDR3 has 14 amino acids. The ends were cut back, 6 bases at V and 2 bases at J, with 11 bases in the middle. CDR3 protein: CASSRNEGNQPQHF. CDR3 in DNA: TGTGCCAGCAGCCGGAATGAGGGCAATCAGCCCCAGCATTTT.